This T cell receptor (beta chain) was identified during a study of T cell repertoires in cytomegalovirus infection. Germline lookup yields CDR1 MGHRA and CDR2 YSYEKL. V trimming: 1 base; J trimming: 2 bases; junction bases outside the gene matches: 2. This CDR3 contains 16 residues. As to this clonotype: Its antigen is still unknown.

TCRdb reanalysed the reads using MiXCR and keeps one entry per CDR3 protein. This sample has about 740,000 distinct CDR3 sequences, with around 32% found just once. The material sequenced was cultured PBMCs, taken from culture after CMV antigen stimulation. The chain joins TRBV4-1 to TRBJ2-5, with 12 bases that match TRBD2. The TCR sequence derives from a human donor in good health (CMV status not recorded). Some clones in this sample may be carry-over from other donors' samples. CDR3 coding DNA: TGCGCCAGCAGCCAAGGAGGGACTAGCGGGCAAGAGACCCAGTACTTC. Translated, it gives CASSQGGTSGQETQYF.